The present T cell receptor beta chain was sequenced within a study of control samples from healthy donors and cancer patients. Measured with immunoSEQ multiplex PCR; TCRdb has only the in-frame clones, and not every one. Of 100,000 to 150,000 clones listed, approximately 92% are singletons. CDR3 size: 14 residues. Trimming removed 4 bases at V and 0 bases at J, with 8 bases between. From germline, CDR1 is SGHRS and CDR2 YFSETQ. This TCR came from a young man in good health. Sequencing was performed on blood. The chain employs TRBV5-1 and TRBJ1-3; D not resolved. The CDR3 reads CASSPDLSGNTIYF. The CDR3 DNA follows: TGCGCCAGCAGCCCGGACCTCTCTGGAAACACCATATATTTT.